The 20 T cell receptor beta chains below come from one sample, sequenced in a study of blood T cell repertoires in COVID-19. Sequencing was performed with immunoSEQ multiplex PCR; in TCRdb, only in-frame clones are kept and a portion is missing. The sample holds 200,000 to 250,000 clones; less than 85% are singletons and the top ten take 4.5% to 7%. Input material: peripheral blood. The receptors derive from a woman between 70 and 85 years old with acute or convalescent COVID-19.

CDR3 DNA sequence: TGTGCCAGCAGTTACTCGGGGACAGGGGGCCCCAATGAGCAGTTCTTC. Translation gives CASSYSGTGGPNEQFF. The V gene is TRBV6-5, the J gene TRBJ2-1, with 12 bases that match TRBD1. The CDR3 is 16 amino acids. Per germline, CDR1 MNHEY and CDR2 SVGAGI. The J segment lost 6 bases and the V segment lost 0 bases, leaving 3 bases of the junction unmatched.

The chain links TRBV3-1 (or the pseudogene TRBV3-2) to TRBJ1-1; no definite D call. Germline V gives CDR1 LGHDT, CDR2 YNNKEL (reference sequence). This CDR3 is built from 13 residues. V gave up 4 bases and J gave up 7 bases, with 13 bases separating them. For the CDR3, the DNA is TGTGCCAGCAGCCCGAGTAGAGCAAGTGAAGCTTTCTTT. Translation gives CASSPSRASEAFF.

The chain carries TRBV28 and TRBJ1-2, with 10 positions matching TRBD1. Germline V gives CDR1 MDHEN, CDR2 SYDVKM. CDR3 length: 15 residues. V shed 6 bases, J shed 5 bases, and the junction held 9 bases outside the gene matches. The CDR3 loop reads CASRPAPGQGYGYTF. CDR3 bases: TGTGCCAGCAGACCGGCACCGGGACAGGGGTATGGCTACACCTTC.

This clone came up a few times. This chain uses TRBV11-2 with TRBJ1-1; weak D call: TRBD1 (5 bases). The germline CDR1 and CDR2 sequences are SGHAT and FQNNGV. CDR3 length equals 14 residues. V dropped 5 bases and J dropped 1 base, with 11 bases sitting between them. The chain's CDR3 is CASSRGTENTEAFF. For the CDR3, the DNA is TGTGCCAGCAGCCGCGGGACGGAGAACACTGAAGCTTTCTTT.

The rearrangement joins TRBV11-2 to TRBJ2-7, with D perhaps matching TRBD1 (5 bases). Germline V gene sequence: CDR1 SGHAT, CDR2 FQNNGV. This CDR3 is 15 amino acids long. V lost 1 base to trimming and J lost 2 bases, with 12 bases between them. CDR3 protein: CASSLATQVTYEQYF. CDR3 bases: TGTGCCAGCAGCTTAGCGACACAGGTGACCTACGAGCAGTACTTC.

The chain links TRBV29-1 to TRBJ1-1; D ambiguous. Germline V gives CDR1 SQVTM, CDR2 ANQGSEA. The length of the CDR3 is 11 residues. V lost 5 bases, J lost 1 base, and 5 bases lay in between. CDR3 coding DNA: TGCAGCGTTCGAGAGAACACTGAAGCTTTCTTT. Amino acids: CSVRENTEAFF.

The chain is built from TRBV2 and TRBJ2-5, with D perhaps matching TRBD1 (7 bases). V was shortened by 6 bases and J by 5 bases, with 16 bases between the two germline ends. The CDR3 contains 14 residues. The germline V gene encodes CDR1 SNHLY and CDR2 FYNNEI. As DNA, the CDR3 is TGTGCCAGCAGAAGACAGGGTGGAGGGGAGACCCAGTACTTC. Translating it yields CASRRQGGGETQYF.

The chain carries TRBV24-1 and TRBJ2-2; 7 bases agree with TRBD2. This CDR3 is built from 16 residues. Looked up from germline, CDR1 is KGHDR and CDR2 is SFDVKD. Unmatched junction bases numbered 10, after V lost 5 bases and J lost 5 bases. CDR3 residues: CATSGVRGGRTGELFF. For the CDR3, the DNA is TGTGCCACCAGTGGTGTCCGGGGAGGGCGAACCGGGGAGCTGTTTTTT.

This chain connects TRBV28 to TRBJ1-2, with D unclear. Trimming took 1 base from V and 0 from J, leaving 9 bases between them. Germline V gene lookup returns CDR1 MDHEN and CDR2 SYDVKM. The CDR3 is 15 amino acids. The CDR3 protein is CASSLSRPTNYGYTF. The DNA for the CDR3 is TGTGCCAGCAGTTTATCGAGGCCTACTAACTATGGCTACACCTTC.

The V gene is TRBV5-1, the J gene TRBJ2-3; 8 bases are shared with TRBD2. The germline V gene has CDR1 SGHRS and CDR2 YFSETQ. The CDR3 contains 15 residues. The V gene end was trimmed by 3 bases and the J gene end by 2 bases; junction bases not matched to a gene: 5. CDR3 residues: CASSSGLEPTDTQYF. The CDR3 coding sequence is TGCGCCAGCAGCTCGGGACTAGAACCCACAGATACGCAGTATTTT.

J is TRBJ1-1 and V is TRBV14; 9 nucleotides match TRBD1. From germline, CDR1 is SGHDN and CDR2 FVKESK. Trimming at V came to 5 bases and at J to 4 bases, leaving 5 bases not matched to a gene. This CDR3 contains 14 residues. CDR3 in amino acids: CASSSTGGRTEAFF. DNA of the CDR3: TGTGCCAGCAGCTCGACAGGGGGGCGCACTGAAGCTTTCTTT.

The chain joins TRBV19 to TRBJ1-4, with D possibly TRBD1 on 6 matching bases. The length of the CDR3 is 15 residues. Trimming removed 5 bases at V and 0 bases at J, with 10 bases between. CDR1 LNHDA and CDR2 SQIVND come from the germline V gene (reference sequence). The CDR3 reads CASSPRQATNEKLFF. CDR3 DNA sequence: TGTGCCAGTAGTCCGCGACAGGCAACTAATGAAAAACTGTTTTTT.

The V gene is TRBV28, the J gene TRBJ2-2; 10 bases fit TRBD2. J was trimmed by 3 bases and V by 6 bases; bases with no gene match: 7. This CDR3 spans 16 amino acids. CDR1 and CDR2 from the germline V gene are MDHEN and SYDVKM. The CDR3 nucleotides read TGTGCCAGCAGACTAGCGGGAATCGGGGACACCGGGGAGCTGTTTTTT. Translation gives CASRLAGIGDTGELFF.

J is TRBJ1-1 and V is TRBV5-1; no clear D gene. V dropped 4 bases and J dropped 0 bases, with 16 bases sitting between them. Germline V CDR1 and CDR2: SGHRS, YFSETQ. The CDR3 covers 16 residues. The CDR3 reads CASSRVYDTLNTEAFF. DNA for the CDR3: TGCGCCAGCAGCCGAGTTTACGACACCCTGAACACTGAAGCTTTCTTT.

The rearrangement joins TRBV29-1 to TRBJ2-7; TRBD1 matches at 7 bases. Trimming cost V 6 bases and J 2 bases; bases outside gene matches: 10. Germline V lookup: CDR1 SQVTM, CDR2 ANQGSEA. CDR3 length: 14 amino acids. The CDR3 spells CSVAIPGGTYEQYF. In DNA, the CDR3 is TGCAGCGTGGCCATTCCAGGGGGAACCTACGAGCAGTACTTC.

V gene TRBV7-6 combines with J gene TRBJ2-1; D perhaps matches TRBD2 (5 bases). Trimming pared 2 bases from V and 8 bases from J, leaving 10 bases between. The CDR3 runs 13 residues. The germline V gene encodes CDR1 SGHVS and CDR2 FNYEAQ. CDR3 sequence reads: CASSLTRSYEQFF. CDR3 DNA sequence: TGTGCCAGCAGCTTAACTAGGTCCTATGAGCAGTTCTTC.

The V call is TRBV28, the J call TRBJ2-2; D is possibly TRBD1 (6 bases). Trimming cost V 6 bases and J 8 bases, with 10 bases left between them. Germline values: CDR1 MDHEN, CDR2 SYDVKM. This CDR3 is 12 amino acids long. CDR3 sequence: CASRGGRGELFF. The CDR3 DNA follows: TGTGCCAGCAGAGGGGGACGAGGGGAGCTGTTTTTT.

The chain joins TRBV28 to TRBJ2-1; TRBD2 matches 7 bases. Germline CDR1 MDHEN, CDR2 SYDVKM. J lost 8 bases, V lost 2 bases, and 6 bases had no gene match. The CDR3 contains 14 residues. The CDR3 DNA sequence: TGTGCCAGCAGTTTAGCGGGAGTGGTGGATGAGCAGTTCTTC. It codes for CASSLAGVVDEQFF.

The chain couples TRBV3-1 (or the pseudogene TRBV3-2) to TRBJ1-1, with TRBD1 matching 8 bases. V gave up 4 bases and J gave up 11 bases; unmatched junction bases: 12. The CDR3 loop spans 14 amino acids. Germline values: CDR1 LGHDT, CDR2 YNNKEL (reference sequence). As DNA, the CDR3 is TGTGCCAGCAGCCCACTCGGGACAGGACGGTCCGCTTTCTTT. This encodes CASSPLGTGRSAFF.

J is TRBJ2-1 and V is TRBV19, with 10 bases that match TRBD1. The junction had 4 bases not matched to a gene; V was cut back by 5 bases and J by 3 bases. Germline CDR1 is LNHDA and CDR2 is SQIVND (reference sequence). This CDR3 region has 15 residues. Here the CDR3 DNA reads TGTGCCAGTAGTTCCCGGGACAGGGGCTACAATGAGCAGTTCTTC. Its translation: CASSSRDRGYNEQFF.